Listed below are T cell receptor beta chains from one sample, sequenced in a study of blood T cell repertoires in COVID-19. Some clones are missing from TCRdb's copy, which holds only in-frame ones; the method was immunoSEQ multiplex PCR. The profile shows some 160,000 clones, more than 70% of them singletons. What was sequenced was peripheral blood. The receptors were sampled from a woman in her seventies who had recovered from COVID-19. Both conserved end residues are part of each CDR3. The order of the fields is clone size, J gene, V gene, D gene, CDR3 protein, CDR3 DNA. The D gene is left open where the match is weak. Part of the rows lack a size; the others show once, few, many or a class for expanded clones.

clone size: -; J gene: TRBJ2-1; V gene: TRBV7-3; D gene: -; CDR3 protein: CASSPPGASSYNEQFF; CDR3 DNA: TGTGCCAGCAGCCCACCAGGGGCTAGCTCCTACAATGAGCAGTTCTTC
clone size: -; J gene: TRBJ2-3; V gene: TRBV6-5; D gene: -; CDR3 protein: CASSYEATSLQYF; CDR3 DNA: TGTGCCAGCAGTTACGAGGCCACCAGTTTGCAGTATTTT
clone size: once; J gene: TRBJ2-1; V gene: TRBV7-9; D gene: -; CDR3 protein: CASSLVGSVFEQFF; CDR3 DNA: TGTGCCAGCAGCTTAGTTGGTAGCGTGTTTGAGCAGTTCTTC
clone size: once; J gene: TRBJ1-2; V gene: TRBV6-5; D gene: TRBD1; CDR3 protein: CASSLRQGSDGYTF; CDR3 DNA: TGTGCCAGCAGTCTACGACAGGGGAGCGATGGCTACACCTTC
clone size: -; J gene: TRBJ2-3; V gene: TRBV4-1; D gene: TRBD1; CDR3 protein: CASSHDRGTDTQYF; CDR3 DNA: TGCGCCAGCAGCCACGACAGGGGCACAGATACGCAGTATTTT
clone size: -; J gene: TRBJ2-7; V gene: TRBV10-3; D gene: -; CDR3 protein: CAISEGGGDYEQYF; CDR3 DNA: TGTGCCATCAGTGAGGGGGGGGGCGACTACGAGCAGTACTTC
clone size: -; J gene: TRBJ2-4; V gene: TRBV6-5; D gene: TRBD1; CDR3 protein: CASRGTAEAKNIQYF; CDR3 DNA: TGTGCCAGCAGGGGGACAGCCGAAGCCAAAAACATTCAGTACTTC
clone size: once; J gene: TRBJ2-5; V gene: TRBV4-1; D gene: TRBD1; CDR3 protein: CASSQGDRAGETQYF; CDR3 DNA: TGCGCCAGCAGCCAAGGGGACAGGGCAGGGGAGACCCAGTACTTC
clone size: -; J gene: TRBJ2-4; V gene: TRBV7-2; D gene: -; CDR3 protein: CASSLGAVAKNIQYF; CDR3 DNA: TGTGCCAGCAGCTTAGGGGCCGTAGCCAAAAACATTCAGTACTTC
clone size: -; J gene: TRBJ2-3; V gene: TRBV9; D gene: TRBD2; CDR3 protein: CASSVAPSGATAPHTQYF; CDR3 DNA: TGTGCCAGCAGCGTAGCCCCCAGCGGGGCAACCGCACCCCATACGCAGTATTTT
clone size: -; J gene: TRBJ2-4; V gene: TRBV15; D gene: TRBD2; CDR3 protein: CATSRYGTSLNIQYF; CDR3 DNA: TGTGCCACCAGCCGATACGGGACTAGTCTGAACATTCAGTACTTC
clone size: -; J gene: TRBJ1-6; V gene: TRBV6-1; D gene: -; CDR3 protein: CASSESWGGNSPLHF; CDR3 DNA: TGTGCCAGCAGTGAAAGTTGGGGCGGTAATTCACCCCTCCACTTT
clone size: once; J gene: TRBJ1-5; V gene: TRBV5-1; D gene: TRBD1; CDR3 protein: CASSPDRGAQPQHF; CDR3 DNA: TGCGCCAGCAGTCCGGACAGGGGGGCTCAGCCCCAGCATTTT
clone size: -; J gene: TRBJ1-1; V gene: TRBV7-9; D gene: -; CDR3 protein: CASSPEGGGEAFF; CDR3 DNA: TGTGCCAGCAGCCCGGAGGGGGGGGGTGAAGCTTTCTTT
clone size: -; J gene: TRBJ1-2; V gene: TRBV2; D gene: -; CDR3 protein: CASSEAGGAPTGYTF; CDR3 DNA: TGTGCCAGCAGTGAAGCTGGGGGGGCCCCCACTGGCTACACCTTC
clone size: -; J gene: TRBJ2-3; V gene: TRBV6-2/TRBV6-3; D gene: -; CDR3 protein: CASSQTGDTQYF; CDR3 DNA: TGTGCCAGCAGCCAGACCGGGGATACGCAGTATTTT
clone size: once; J gene: TRBJ2-7; V gene: TRBV30; D gene: TRBD2; CDR3 protein: CACPTSGGLEQYF; CDR3 DNA: TGTGCCTGCCCGACTAGCGGGGGGCTCGAGCAGTACTTC
clone size: -; J gene: TRBJ1-2; V gene: TRBV28; D gene: -; CDR3 protein: CASGRANYGYTF; CDR3 DNA: TGTGCTTCCGGGAGGGCTAACTATGGCTACACCTTC
clone size: few; J gene: TRBJ1-2; V gene: TRBV5-4; D gene: -; CDR3 protein: CASSQGGNYGYTF; CDR3 DNA: TGTGCCAGCAGCCAAGGGGGTAACTATGGCTACACCTTC
clone size: -; J gene: TRBJ2-1; V gene: TRBV7-2; D gene: TRBD2; CDR3 protein: CASSPRTSGGNEQFF; CDR3 DNA: TGTGCCAGCAGCCCACGGACTAGCGGGGGGAATGAGCAGTTCTTC
clone size: -; J gene: TRBJ1-4; V gene: TRBV29-1; D gene: -; CDR3 protein: CSVGGGAPEKLFF; CDR3 DNA: TGCAGCGTTGGAGGGGGGGCGCCTGAAAAACTGTTTTTT
clone size: -; J gene: TRBJ2-3; V gene: TRBV5-4; D gene: TRBD1; CDR3 protein: CASSLPGQGTDTQYF; CDR3 DNA: TGTGCCAGCAGCTTACCGGGACAGGGTACAGATACGCAGTATTTT
clone size: -; J gene: TRBJ1-2; V gene: TRBV5-1; D gene: -; CDR3 protein: CASGGDNSYGYTF; CDR3 DNA: TGCGCCTCGGGGGGAGATAATAGCTATGGCTACACCTTC
clone size: -; J gene: TRBJ2-3; V gene: TRBV18; D gene: TRBD2; CDR3 protein: CASSPAGGDSTDTQYF; CDR3 DNA: TGTGCCAGCTCGCCGGCGGGGGGGGACTCCACAGATACGCAGTATTTT
clone size: -; J gene: TRBJ1-1; V gene: TRBV20-1; D gene: -; CDR3 protein: CSARRGEAFF; CDR3 DNA: TGCAGTGCTAGAAGGGGTGAAGCTTTCTTT
clone size: -; J gene: TRBJ2-1; V gene: TRBV18; D gene: -; CDR3 protein: CASSPPSGQTYNEQFF; CDR3 DNA: TGTGCCAGCTCACCCCCGAGCGGGCAAACATACAATGAGCAGTTCTTC
clone size: -; J gene: TRBJ1-1; V gene: TRBV30; D gene: -; CDR3 protein: CAWRRQGTDTEAFF; CDR3 DNA: TGTGCCTGGAGGAGGCAGGGGACGGACACTGAAGCTTTCTTT
clone size: -; J gene: TRBJ1-1; V gene: TRBV4-1; D gene: TRBD1; CDR3 protein: CASSLRPQGQGEVNTEAFF; CDR3 DNA: TGCGCCAGCAGCCTGAGGCCCCAAGGACAGGGGGAGGTGAACACTGAAGCTTTCTTT
clone size: -; J gene: TRBJ1-2; V gene: TRBV19; D gene: -; CDR3 protein: CASNGGAYGYTF; CDR3 DNA: TGTGCCAGTAATGGGGGGGCCTATGGCTACACCTTC
clone size: -; J gene: TRBJ1-6; V gene: TRBV5-1; D gene: -; CDR3 protein: CASSNTGSPNSPLHF; CDR3 DNA: TGCGCCAGCAGCAACACAGGGAGTCCCAATTCACCCCTCCACTTT
clone size: -; J gene: TRBJ2-6; V gene: TRBV25-1; D gene: -; CDR3 protein: CASSQHGSGANVLTF; CDR3 DNA: TGTGCCAGCAGCCAACACGGGTCTGGGGCCAACGTCCTGACTTTC
clone size: -; J gene: TRBJ2-2; V gene: TRBV6-6; D gene: TRBD1; CDR3 protein: CASSHDRAGELFF; CDR3 DNA: TGTGCCAGCAGCCACGACAGGGCCGGGGAGCTGTTTTTT
clone size: -; J gene: TRBJ2-5; V gene: TRBV11-3; D gene: -; CDR3 protein: CASSLGAGRQETQYF; CDR3 DNA: TGTGCCAGCAGCCTGGGGGCAGGCCGCCAAGAGACCCAGTACTTC
clone size: -; J gene: TRBJ1-5; V gene: TRBV9; D gene: -; CDR3 protein: CASSPRTGEPQHF; CDR3 DNA: TGTGCCAGCAGCCCCCGGACTGGGGAGCCCCAGCATTTT
clone size: -; J gene: TRBJ1-4; V gene: TRBV11-3; D gene: -; CDR3 protein: CASSLDRRGLDEKLFF; CDR3 DNA: TGTGCCAGCAGCTTAGATCGGCGGGGCCTTGATGAAAAACTGTTTTTT
clone size: -; J gene: TRBJ1-6; V gene: TRBV5-6; D gene: -; CDR3 protein: CASTGGLYNSPLHF; CDR3 DNA: TGTGCCAGCACCGGGGGGCTCTATAATTCACCCCTCCACTTT
clone size: once; J gene: TRBJ1-1; V gene: TRBV3-1/TRBV3-2; D gene: -; CDR3 protein: CASSQYGRVKDTEAFF; CDR3 DNA: TGTGCCAGCAGCCAATATGGGAGGGTTAAAGATACTGAAGCTTTCTTT
clone size: -; J gene: TRBJ2-7; V gene: TRBV4-3; D gene: -; CDR3 protein: CASSQDSTPRGQYF; CDR3 DNA: TGCGCCAGCAGCCAAGATTCTACACCCCGGGGGCAGTACTTC
clone size: few; J gene: TRBJ1-2; V gene: TRBV5-1; D gene: -; CDR3 protein: CASSWGGRSNYGYTF; CDR3 DNA: TGCGCCAGCAGCTGGGGGGGTCGGAGTAACTATGGCTACACCTTC
clone size: -; J gene: TRBJ1-2; V gene: TRBV5-1; D gene: -; CDR3 protein: CASAVEGSGYTF; CDR3 DNA: TGCGCCAGCGCCGTGGAGGGAAGCGGCTACACCTTC
clone size: -; J gene: TRBJ1-2; V gene: TRBV11-2; D gene: TRBD1; CDR3 protein: CASSFFSGGLGSGYTF; CDR3 DNA: TGTGCCAGCAGCTTTTTTTCAGGGGGCCTCGGGAGTGGCTACACCTTC
clone size: -; J gene: TRBJ1-2; V gene: TRBV6-1; D gene: TRBD1; CDR3 protein: CASSDTTGRYGYTF; CDR3 DNA: TGTGCCAGCAGTGATACGACAGGGAGATATGGCTACACCTTC
clone size: -; J gene: TRBJ1-2; V gene: TRBV5-6; D gene: -; CDR3 protein: CASSLLGGGNYGYTF; CDR3 DNA: TGTGCCAGCAGCTTGCTGGGTGGGGGGAACTATGGCTACACCTTC
clone size: -; J gene: TRBJ2-1; V gene: TRBV7-2; D gene: -; CDR3 protein: CASGLYNEQFF; CDR3 DNA: TGTGCCAGCGGGCTCTACAATGAGCAGTTCTTC
clone size: -; J gene: TRBJ2-1; V gene: TRBV18; D gene: -; CDR3 protein: CASSPSYNEQFF; CDR3 DNA: TGTGCCAGCTCACCGAGTTACAATGAGCAGTTCTTC